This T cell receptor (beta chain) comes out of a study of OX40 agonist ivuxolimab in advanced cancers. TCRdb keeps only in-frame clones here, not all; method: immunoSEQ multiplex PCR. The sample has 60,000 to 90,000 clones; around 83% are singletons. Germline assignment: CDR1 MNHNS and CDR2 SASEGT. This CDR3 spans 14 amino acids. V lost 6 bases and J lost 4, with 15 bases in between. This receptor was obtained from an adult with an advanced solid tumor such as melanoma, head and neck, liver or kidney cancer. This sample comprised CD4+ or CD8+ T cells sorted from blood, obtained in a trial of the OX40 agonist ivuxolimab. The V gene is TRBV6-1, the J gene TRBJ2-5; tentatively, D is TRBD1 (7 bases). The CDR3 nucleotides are TGTGCCAGCAGGGGGGGACAGATTGGAGAGACCCAGTACTTC. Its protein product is CASRGGQIGETQYF.